This TCR beta chain originates from a study of follicular helper T cells after annual influenza vaccination (dated by TCRdb to 2016 to 2017). Regarding the research as a whole: Blood was collected on days 0, 7 and 28 after each seasonal influenza vaccination. To study recall of cTfh clones, some subjects were followed across successive annual vaccinations spanning the 2013-2014, 2014-2015 and 2015-2016 seasons. One week after vaccination, a second recruited cohort of eleven to twelve subjects (Table S1) displayed a similar ICOS+CD38+ cTfh response. Six subjects had multi-year samples: four covered two vaccination seasons and two covered three seasons. Samples from 2013-2014 were cryopreserved, whereas samples from about 2015 were processed immediately after collection. Here is what the overall study found, with its caveats: ICOS+CD38+ cTfh clonality correlated with the frequency of that population, and its change correlated with the change in circulating plasmablast frequency. Day 7 ICOS+CD38+ clones were most often found later in ICOS-CD38- cTfh, suggesting that subset may serve as a memory reservoir. Rare clonotypes could not be sampled because productive TCRB sequences were recovered from only about 9.5-23% of the analyzed cells. A recurrent oligoclonal ICOS+CD38+ cTfh response containing tetramer and AIM influenza-specific clonotypes was recalled by successive annual vaccinations.

The library was prepared using the immunoSEQ multiplex PCR assay. Adaptive Biotechnologies handled the TCRB amplification, library preparation, sequencing and preliminary bioinformatics at Survey level resolution. TCRB sequencing used multiplex PCR amplification of genomic DNA from sorted cTfh populations. Turning to the authors' computational methods: Clonality was calculated in R as 1 minus normalized Shannon entropy, and the Gini index was computed with the R package ineq. To get the overlap score, the summed counts of shared sequences were divided by the total counts of all sequences in both of the compared samples. Significance of shared clonotypes was assessed by Fisher's exact test, with a theoretical repertoire of 10^7 TCRB sequences assumed. TCRdb stores this immuneACCESS table with in-frame sequences only. Part of the clones is absent; in the studies checked, under half of the shortfall reflects unresolved V genes, and no reason is known for the rest. From that table come the V and J calls and clone size; the DNA was used to work out D and trimming. The sample has approximately 30,000 clones on record, roughly 80% of them singletons. Of the sample, around 1.2% falls within the top ten clones.

Per the publication, the time point label means: 2014-2015 season, pre-vaccination. Adults received seasonal inactivated influenza vaccine (Fluvarix), and TCRB sequencing tracked sorted blood CD4 subsets before and after vaccination. To be eligible, subjects had to live in the community and must not have received influenza vaccine in the previous 6 months. Influenza vaccine contraindications, substance abuse, HIV/AIDS, active malignancy, immunomodulatory medication and active illness such as respiratory infection were included among the exclusion criteria. At each time point, somewhere between roughly 40 and 100 mL of blood was taken. Circulating Tfh were defined as non-naive CD4+CXCR5+PD-1+ cells and sorted into ICOS+CD38+ and ICOS-CD38- fractions. Ficoll-Paque PLUS or SepMate separation was used to isolate PBMC. Cell subsets were sorted from PBMC on a BD FACS Aria before DNA extraction. This clone was seen once. The antigen it recognizes is unknown. Base qualities are not recorded, but no much larger clone differs from it by a single base.

The CDR3 goes from the cysteine to the phenylalanine over 13 residues. The entry retains the CDR3 DNA only, 39 bases that are in frame from base 1. At the junction V is shortened by 6 bases and J by 3 bases; bases outside the gene matches: 2. From the germline V gene (reference sequence), CDR1 is MNHEY and CDR2 is SMNVEV. This receptor chain uses TRBV27 and TRBJ2-7; the central 10 bases match TRBD2. The sequence was collected from an adult who received the influenza vaccine. The source material was CXCR5+ CD38- circulating T follicular helper cells from blood, sampled on the day of influenza vaccination. Interpreted using the paper, the cell subset or site label stands for: circulating Tfh, non-naive CD4+CXCR5+PD-1+ (ICOS+CD38+ or ICOS-CD38-). The CDR3 in this case is CASRSSGSYEQYF. The DNA sequence is TGTGCCAGCAGATCTAGCGGGAGCTACGAGCAGTACTTC.